This paragraph reports one T cell receptor beta chain. The antigen is undetermined. The V end was cut by 2 bases, the J end by 2 bases, with 7 bases between. This CDR3 comprises 13 residues. CDR1 is MNHEY, CDR2 SMNVEV, per germline (reference sequence). This sample was included in a study of blood T cells in healthy people across ages. Combining a sample-barcoded 5' primer with a J-beta primer mix, a second PCR ran for about 7 to 12 cycles. In TCRdb, the 5' RACE reads were re-called with MiXCR into one record per CDR3 protein. The table records hundreds of thousands of distinct CDR3 sequences, around 27% of them present only once. General study results and limits: There was no known CMV status for donors, so expanded clonotype changes were possibly confounded. Estimated diversity across one million T cells was deemed an underestimate.

This same sample was also part of a study on T cells of mothers and their children. That paper notes: Three healthy Caucasian mothers and their six children donated.

The receptor comes from a boy younger than 10 in good health. The specimen sequenced was blood. The V call is TRBV27, the J call TRBJ2-7; no clear D. This CDR3 is CASSLGPAYEQYF. In DNA, the CDR3 is TGTGCCAGCAGTTTAGGCCCGGCCTACGAGCAGTACTTC.